These T cell receptor beta chains were read from a single sample in a study of blood T cells in healthy people across ages. TCRdb fed the 5' RACE reads into MiXCR, producing one record per CDR3 protein. The table has approximately 760,000 distinct CDR3 sequences, more than 20% seen once. The data were also submitted as part of a second study, on T cells of mothers and their children.

Material for sequencing was blood. The receptor source for this set is a boy younger than 18 in good health. The CDR3 runs from the conserved cysteine through the conserved F or W. A D gene is named only where the DNA matches it firmly. Rows may omit the clone size; those that give it use once, few, many or a size class.

j_gene: TRBJ1-2; abundance: NA; v_gene: TRBV9; d_gene: NA; CDR3nt: TGTGCCAGCAGCGGAAGCAGGGCACGGATCTATGGCTACACCTTC; CDR3aa: CASSGSRARIYGYTF
j_gene: TRBJ2-3; abundance: once; v_gene: TRBV12-3/TRBV12-4; d_gene: NA; CDR3nt: TGTGCCAGCAGTTCCTACTGGGGAGCGAGCACAGATACGCAGTATTTT; CDR3aa: CASSSYWGASTDTQYF
j_gene: TRBJ1-5; abundance: NA; v_gene: TRBV6-1; d_gene: NA; CDR3nt: TGTGCCAGCAGTGAAGTTTCAGTCAATCAGCCCCAGCATTTT; CDR3aa: CASSEVSVNQPQHF
j_gene: TRBJ1-2; abundance: once; v_gene: TRBV20-1; d_gene: TRBD1; CDR3nt: TGCAGTGCTTTCCGGGACAGCGCCTATGGCTACACCTTC; CDR3aa: CSAFRDSAYGYTF
j_gene: TRBJ2-5; abundance: NA; v_gene: TRBV29-1; d_gene: TRBD2; CDR3nt: TGCAGCGTTGATCCCCCGGGACTAGCGGGAGTAGAGACCCAGTACTTC; CDR3aa: CSVDPPGLAGVETQYF
j_gene: TRBJ2-3; abundance: few; v_gene: TRBV4-1; d_gene: NA; CDR3nt: TGCGCCAGCAGCCAAGATCCGGGACCAAATACGCAGTATTTT; CDR3aa: CASSQDPGPNTQYF
j_gene: TRBJ2-7; abundance: NA; v_gene: TRBV20-1; d_gene: NA; CDR3nt: TGCAGTGCTAGAGACAGCCAGTTAACCTACGAGCAGTACTTC; CDR3aa: CSARDSQLTYEQYF
j_gene: TRBJ2-7; abundance: NA; v_gene: TRBV10-3; d_gene: TRBD1; CDR3nt: TGTGCCATCAGTGAGGTAGGACAGGGCCCCTACGAGCAGTACTTC; CDR3aa: CAISEVGQGPYEQYF
j_gene: TRBJ2-7; abundance: NA; v_gene: TRBV29-1; d_gene: NA; CDR3nt: TGCAGCGTTGCGGTAGGGACACTCTACGAGCAGTACTTC; CDR3aa: CSVAVGTLYEQYF
j_gene: TRBJ2-7; abundance: many; v_gene: TRBV29-1; d_gene: NA; CDR3nt: TGCAGCGTTGAAACAGGGTCCTACGAGCAGTACTTC; CDR3aa: CSVETGSYEQYF
j_gene: TRBJ2-5; abundance: few; v_gene: TRBV4-2; d_gene: TRBD2; CDR3nt: TGTGCCAGCAGCCAAGCCCCGGGGGGGACCGGGAATGAGCGGTTCTTC; CDR3aa: CASSQAPGGTGNERFF
j_gene: TRBJ2-5; abundance: NA; v_gene: TRBV6-5; d_gene: TRBD2; CDR3nt: TGTGCCAGCAGTTACGGGCGGGGGGAGACCCAGTACTTC; CDR3aa: CASSYGRGETQYF
j_gene: TRBJ1-2; abundance: few; v_gene: TRBV4-1; d_gene: NA; CDR3nt: TGCGCCAGCAGCCTTCACCCGACGGCTGGGAACTATGGCTACACCTTC; CDR3aa: CASSLHPTAGNYGYTF
j_gene: TRBJ2-7; abundance: few; v_gene: TRBV4-1; d_gene: TRBD2; CDR3nt: TGCGCCAGCAGCCAACCGGGACTAGGGGACGAGCAGTACTTC; CDR3aa: CASSQPGLGDEQYF
j_gene: TRBJ1-1; abundance: few; v_gene: TRBV20-1; d_gene: NA; CDR3nt: TGCAGTGCAAGGCTCGTATCTCGGGAAGCTTTCTTT; CDR3aa: CSARLVSREAFF
j_gene: TRBJ2-1; abundance: NA; v_gene: TRBV12-3/TRBV12-4; d_gene: TRBD2; CDR3nt: TGTGCCAGCACCTTAATCCCCCCGACTAGCGGGAGCTCCTACAATGAGCAGTTCTTC; CDR3aa: CASTLIPPTSGSSYNEQFF
j_gene: TRBJ2-7; abundance: few; v_gene: TRBV9; d_gene: TRBD2; CDR3nt: TGTGCCAGCAGCGTAGCTATAGCGGGGGTTGAGCAGTACTTC; CDR3aa: CASSVAIAGVEQYF